These 18 T cell receptor beta chains were all obtained from the same sample, sequenced in a study of control samples from healthy donors and cancer patients. Clones were sequenced by immunoSEQ multiplex PCR, and TCRdb holds only the in-frame ones, with some missing. The table includes about 98,000 clones, around 80% detected once. Input material: blood. The source is a man aged 60-69 years in good health.

The chain links TRBV9 to TRBJ2-3; D tentatively fits TRBD1 or TRBD2 (6 bases each). Germline V CDR1 and CDR2: SGDLS, YYNGEE. V dropped 0 bases and J dropped 6 bases, with 11 bases sitting between them. The CDR3 has 14 residues. The CDR3 DNA sequence: TGTGCCAGCAGCGTAGCCGGAGGGGGGGATACGCAGTATTTT. This translates into CASSVAGGGDTQYF.

This chain uses TRBV6-5 with TRBJ2-5; D might be TRBD1 (8 bases). The CDR3 has 14 residues. The germline V gene encodes CDR1 MNHEY and CDR2 SVGAGI. V shed 7 bases and J shed 2 bases, with 14 bases lying between them. Here the CDR3 reads CASKQGGWQETQYF. Written as DNA, the CDR3 is TGTGCCAGCAAACAGGGGGGGTGGCAAGAGACCCAGTACTTC.

This clone was observed at least ten times. Other DNA sequences of this sample code for an identical CDR3. The V call is TRBV5-1, the J call TRBJ2-7, with 11 bases aligning to TRBD1. From germline, CDR1 is SGHRS and CDR2 YFSETQ. The CDR3 contains 15 residues. After removal of 4 bases from V and 7 bases from J, the junction contained 10 bases not matched to a gene. This CDR3 reads CASSSRTGGTGEQYF. The CDR3 DNA follows: TGCGCCAGCAGCAGCCGGACAGGGGGCACGGGGGAGCAGTACTTC. Full variable domain (missing parts from reference TRBV5-1 and TRBJ2-7): KAGVTQTPRYLIKTRGQQVTLSCSPISGHRSVSWYQQTPGQGLQFLFEYFSETQRNKGNFPGRFSGRQFSNSRSEMNVSTLELGDSALYLCASSSRTGGTGEQYFGPGTRLTVT.

In this sample, this clone turned up a few times. CDR3 in DNA: TGTGCCAGCAGCTCGAGGGGAGATAACGAGCAGTACTTC. Its protein product is CASSSRGDNEQYF. The chain is built from TRBV9 and TRBJ2-7; tentatively, D is TRBD1 or TRBD2 (5 bases each). V lost 4 bases, J lost 5 bases, and 13 bases lay in between. Germline lookup yields CDR1 SGDLS and CDR2 YYNGEE. This CDR3 comprises 13 residues.

CDR3 loop: CASRLGTANLYNEQFF. The DNA of the CDR3 is TGTGCCAGCAGACTCGGGACTGCCAATTTATACAATGAGCAGTTCTTC. J is TRBJ2-1 and V is TRBV27; D might be TRBD2 (6 bases). The V gene's germline CDR1 is MNHEY and CDR2 SMNVEV (reference sequence). The V end was cut by 6 bases, the J end by 4 bases, with 19 bases between. The CDR3 totals 16 residues.

This rearrangement joins TRBV19 to TRBJ2-6; unclear D gene. Germline CDR1 and CDR2: LNHDA and SQIVND (reference sequence). The germline V and J ends were trimmed by 6 bases and 6 bases, with 15 bases remaining between them. The CDR3 runs to 15 residues. This CDR3 is CASSLWGGEANVLTF. The CDR3 DNA reads as TGTGCCAGTAGCCTGTGGGGTGGGGAGGCCAACGTCCTGACTTTC. Drawing the rest from reference TRBV19 and TRBJ2-6, the complete variable domain is DGGITQSPKYLFRKEGQNVTLSCEQNLNHDAMYWYRQDPGQGLRLIYYSQIVNDFQKGDIAEGYSVSREKKESFPLTVTSAQKNPTAFYLCASSLWGGEANVLTFGAGSRLTVL.

The J gene is TRBJ1-2, the V gene TRBV4-2; D unclear. The germline V gene encodes CDR1 LGHNA and CDR2 YNFKEQ. V was shortened by 4 bases and J by 2 bases, with 17 bases between the two germline ends. There are 16 residues in the CDR3. In nucleotides, the CDR3 is TGTGCCAGCAGCCCGACGGTGAGCAGCGAAAACTATGGCTACACCTTC. It translates to CASSPTVSSENYGYTF.

This clone was seen a few times. The chain carries TRBV6-4 and TRBJ1-6; TRBD1 might be the D (6 bases). Trimming pared 3 bases from V and 5 bases from J, leaving 8 bases between. Germline CDR1 and CDR2: MRHNA and SNTAGT. This CDR3 contains 14 residues. The CDR3 here is CASSDGGHNSPLHF. The CDR3 region has the DNA TGTGCCAGCAGTGATGGGGGGCATAATTCACCCCTCCACTTT.

This chain uses TRBV6-1 with TRBJ2-3, with 7 bases identical to TRBD2. Germline-derived CDR1 and CDR2 are MNHNS and SASEGT. The V gene end was trimmed by 2 bases and the J gene end by 0 bases; junction bases not matched to a gene: 2. The CDR3 sequence is 15 residues long. In nucleotides, the CDR3 is TGTGCCAGCAGTGAACAGGGAGGGAGCACAGATACGCAGTATTTT. Its protein product is CASSEQGGSTDTQYF.

This clone was observed a single time. This sequence joins TRBV7-9 and TRBJ2-2; 8 nucleotides align to TRBD2. The CDR3 runs 16 residues. With V trimmed by 3 bases and J by 1 base, 4 bases remained unmatched. CDR1 is SEHNR and CDR2 is FQNEAQ in the germline V gene (reference sequence). Here the CDR3 DNA reads TGTGCCAGCAGCTTTAGCGGGGCCCAGAACACCGGGGAGCTGTTTTTT. Its protein is CASSFSGAQNTGELFF.

The gene calls are TRBV10-3 and TRBJ2-1, with a weak D call TRBD1 (6 bases). The CDR3 is made up of 16 amino acids. Looked up from germline, CDR1 is ENHRY and CDR2 is SYGVKD. V lost 0 bases, J lost 3 bases, and 12 bases lay in between. The CDR3 DNA reads TGTGCCATCAGTGAGTCGCCAGGGGTAATCTACAATGAGCAGTTCTTC. Its protein product is CAISESPGVIYNEQFF.

J is TRBJ1-5 and V is TRBV6-5; D gene uncertain. The germline V gene has CDR1 MNHEY and CDR2 SVGAGI. The V gene lost 2 bases and the J gene lost 1 base, with 6 bases spanning the gap. This CDR3 comprises 14 residues. The CDR3 here is CASSYRQSNQPQHF. CDR3 bases: TGTGCCAGCAGTTACCGACAAAGCAATCAGCCCCAGCATTTT.

The rearrangement joins TRBV6-5 to TRBJ2-5; no clear D gene. This CDR3 is 14 amino acids long. Trimming took off 0 bases at V and 1 base at J, with 6 bases between the two ends. From germline, CDR1 is MNHEY and CDR2 SVGAGI. CDR3 sequence reads: CASSYSNLQETQYF. CDR3 DNA sequence: TGTGCCAGCAGTTACTCGAACCTCCAAGAGACCCAGTACTTC.

V gene TRBV7-2 combines with J gene TRBJ2-7; 10 bases line up with TRBD2. Germline CDR1 is SGHTA and CDR2 is FQGNSA. Germline trimming cut 1 base from V and 3 bases from J; bases unmatched to any gene: 3. CDR3 length: 15 residues. The DNA of the CDR3 is TGTGCCAGCAGCTTAGTGCTAGCGGGAGACTACGAGCAGTACTTC. This translates into CASSLVLAGDYEQYF. The full variable domain, its missing parts supplied by reference TRBV7-2 and TRBJ2-7, is GAGVSQSPSNKVTEKGKDVELRCDPISGHTALYWYRQSLGQGLEFLIYFQGNSAPDKSGLPSDRFSAERTGGSVSTLTIQRTQQEDSAVYLCASSLVLAGDYEQYFGPGTRLTVT.

The chain employs TRBV6-1 and TRBJ2-1; D remains ambiguous. Trimming cost V 3 bases and J 0 bases, with 6 bases left between them. The CDR3 has 14 residues. CDR1 is MNHNS and CDR2 is SASEGT in the germline V gene. In nucleotides, the CDR3 is TGTGCCAGCAGTGATGGGGACTCCTACAATGAGCAGTTCTTC. This translates into CASSDGDSYNEQFF.

This rearrangement joins TRBV4-1 to TRBJ2-1, with TRBD2 identical over 10 bases. The CDR3 spans 18 residues. Trimming removed 0 bases from V and 6 bases from J; junction bases left unmatched: 11. Germline V gene lookup returns CDR1 MGHRA and CDR2 YSYEKL. The CDR3 DNA is TGCGCCAGCAGCCAAGAAGAGTTAGGACTAGCGGAAGGCAATGAGCAGTTCTTC. Its translation: CASSQEELGLAEGNEQFF.

The chain is built from TRBV7-9 and TRBJ2-3; 7 bases map to TRBD2. The CDR3 spans 16 residues. The trim removed 5 bases at V and 1 base at J, leaving 9 bases unmatched. Germline CDR1 SEHNR, CDR2 FQNEAQ (reference sequence). DNA of the CDR3: TGTGCCAGCAGCAAAGGAAGCGGGATGGGCACAGATACGCAGTATTTT. This gives the protein CASSKGSGMGTDTQYF.

A single count supports this clone. The V gene is TRBV7-6, the J gene TRBJ2-1; tentative D call: TRBD2 (6 bases). This CDR3 region has 13 residues. The ends were cut back, 5 bases at V and 9 bases at J, with 14 bases in the middle. Germline CDR1 is SGHVS and CDR2 is FNYEAQ. The CDR3: CASSRASDGEQFF. CDR3 in DNA: TGTGCCAGCAGCAGAGCTAGCGACGGTGAGCAGTTCTTC. Complete variable domain (other parts from reference TRBV7-6 and TRBJ2-1): GAGVSQSPRYKVTKRGQDVALRCDPISGHVSLYWYRQALGQGPEFLTYFNYEAQQDKSGLPNDRFSAERPEGSISTLTIQRTEQRDSAMYRCASSRASDGEQFFGPGTRLTVL.